This T cell receptor (beta chain) was recovered during a study of OX40 agonist ivuxolimab in advanced cancers. At the level of the study: Eligibility admitted prior anti-PD-1, anti-PD-L1 or anti-CTLA-4 therapy; approximately 40% had some. Study-wide points: There were, on average, more expanded clones in CD8+ T cells than in CD4+. The expanded peripheral T cells' antigen specificity was not determined.

CDR1 is MNHEY and CDR2 is SMNVEV in the germline V gene (reference sequence). The CDR3 contains 15 residues. V was shortened by 4 bases and J by 4 bases, with 13 bases between the two germline ends. About this clone itself: The antigen is not known.

Only in-frame clones appear in the TCRdb table, and some are missing; sequencing was by immunoSEQ multiplex PCR. The data contain about 75,000 clones, around 90% of them singletons. This chain connects TRBV27 to TRBJ2-2; TRBD1 might be the D (6 bases). The receptor was isolated from an adult with an advanced solid tumor such as melanoma, head and neck, liver or kidney cancer. Specimen: CD4+ or CD8+ T cells sorted from blood, collected in a trial of the OX40 agonist ivuxolimab. The CDR3 spells CASSSPGHLTGELFF. The DNA of the CDR3 is TGTGCCAGCAGTTCTCCGGGACACCTCACCGGGGAGCTGTTTTTT.